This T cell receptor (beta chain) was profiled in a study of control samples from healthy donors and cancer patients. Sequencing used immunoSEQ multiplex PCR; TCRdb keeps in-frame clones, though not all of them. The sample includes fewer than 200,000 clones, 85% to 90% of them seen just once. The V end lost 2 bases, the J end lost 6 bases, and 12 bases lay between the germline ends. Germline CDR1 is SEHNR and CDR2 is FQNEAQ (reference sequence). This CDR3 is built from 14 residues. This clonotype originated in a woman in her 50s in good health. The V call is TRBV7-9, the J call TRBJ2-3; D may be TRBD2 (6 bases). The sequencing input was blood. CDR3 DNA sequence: TGTGCCAGCAGCTTATACGGGAGATCCGATACGCAGTATTTT. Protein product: CASSLYGRSDTQYF.